This TCR beta chain is drawn from a study of cytomegalovirus exposure and HLA in healthy donors. As concerns this clone: Its matching antigen is unknown.

The CDR3 totals 15 residues. CDR1 is SGHTS, CDR2 YDEGEE, per germline. The V and J ends lost 2 bases and 8 bases respectively, with 19 bases between them. Healthy bone marrow donors formed the donor group. Study-wide points: One variant, a missense change in DCLRE1C, was linked in a later analysis to TCR beta V- and J-gene trimming. Differences between HLA loci emerged in a later analysis of TCR association rates, with DRB1 most and HLA-C fewest. Sequences of the TCR beta chain were said to predict the HLA-A and HLA-B alleles of most subjects accurately.

It was with 60 Vbeta and 13 Jbeta primers that the PCR ran. Assay: immunoSEQ multiplex PCR; the TCRdb copy retains only in-frame clones and omits some. Among some 150,000 clones listed, under 80% were seen once. Material for sequencing was PBMCs. The rearrangement uses TRBV5-8 and TRBJ1-2; TRBD1 is a possible D gene (5 bases). This receptor was obtained from a male donor in good health and CMV-seronegative. CDR3 bases: TGTGCCAGCAGCTTCGGGACTCGAGGTAGCGAGGGCTACACCTTC. Amino acids: CASSFGTRGSEGYTF.